This TCR beta chain was observed in a study of human T cells and chemical hapten exposure. Looking at the study overall: The variation in per-sample TCR yields arose mainly from small differences in pooled library volumes. Broader study findings: TCRs at high frequency, those above 1 in 1000, did not change with DPC sensitization.

Note on this clonotype: Antigen unknown.

Individual cDNA molecules (in the library) carried attached unique molecular identifiers. Authors' analysis steps: Per-sample TCR counts ranged from about 20,000 to 700,000, median 95,638. One entry per CDR3 protein results from TCRdb running MiXCR on the 5' RACE reads. The V and J calls come from TCRdb's annotation, not from the publication. The data hold about 120,000 distinct CDR3 sequences, with around a fifth observed a single time. Sequencing started from total RNA isolated from unfractionated whole blood. The V gene's germline CDR1 is SGHRS and CDR2 YFSETQ. There are 15 residues in the CDR3. Trimming took off 4 bases at V and 0 bases at J, with 13 bases between the two ends.

The clonotype comes from a human donor in good health. J is TRBJ2-5 and V is TRBV5-1; no clear D gene. Here the CDR3 reads CASSVFDGDQETQYF. CDR3 sequence (DNA): TGCGCCAGCAGCGTGTTTGATGGGGACCAAGAGACCCAGTACTTC.